This TCR beta chain was identified in a study of spatial heterogeneity in lung cancer. Study context: Each unique TCR and UMI combination was seen more than ten times on average in raw reads.

As regards this clonotype: Its antigen is unknown.

Study-wide findings and caveats: Ubiquitous expanded tumor TCRs showed up in blood more at resection than follow-up.

TCRdb itself ran the 5' RACE reads through MiXCR, one entry per CDR3 protein. Among 35,000 to 55,000 distinct CDR3 sequences, almost 7% were seen once, and the ten largest hold around 43%. Time point denoted: sample taken at primary tumor resection. Patients with untreated early-stage non-small cell lung cancer, numbering roughly 69, were the donors. Unsorted samples of tumor, nontumor lung or frozen PBMC had their whole RNA sequenced. CDR1 and CDR2 (germline): SNHLY, FYNNEI. This CDR3 is built from 11 residues. Trimming cost V 8 bases and J 7 bases, with 9 bases left between them. The genes are TRBV2 and TRBJ2-4, with unresolved D. This TCR came from a female donor with early-stage non-small cell lung cancer. The sequenced sample was PBMCs, obtained at surgery. CDR3 in amino acids: CASSDKNIQYF. The CDR3 DNA reads as TGTGCCAGCTCCGACAAGAACATTCAGTACTTC. Variable domain in full (rest from reference TRBV2 and TRBJ2-4): EPEVTQTPSHQVTQMGQEVILRCVPISNHLYFYWYRQILGQKVEFLVSFYNNEISEKSEIFDDQFSVERPDGSNFTLKIRSTKLEDSAMYFCASSDKNIQYFGAGTRLSVL.